This passage covers 17 T cell receptor beta chains from one sample sequenced in a study of blood T cell repertoires in COVID-19. Produced via immunoSEQ multiplex PCR; TCRdb's table is partial and in-frame only. The sample has hundreds of thousands of clones, 80% to 90% seen once. The sequencing sample was made of peripheral blood. The receptors stem from a woman aged 25 to 39 with active or convalescent COVID-19.

This clone has only one observation. This chain connects TRBV6-6 to TRBJ1-5; D possibly corresponds to TRBD1 (5 bases). Trimming cost V 7 bases and J 8 bases, with 21 bases left between them. From germline, CDR1 is MNHNY and CDR2 SVGAGI (reference sequence). This CDR3 comprises 15 residues. In DNA, the CDR3 is TGTGCCAGCACCCAACGGGGGACCTTAGTGGAGCCCCAGCATTTT. As protein: CASTQRGTLVEPQHF.

This sequence joins TRBV5-8 and TRBJ2-5, with 7 bases aligning to TRBD1. The CDR3 contains 15 residues. The germline CDR1 and CDR2 sequences are SGHTS and YDEGEE. V shed 1 base, J shed 4 bases, and the junction held 7 bases outside the gene matches. CDR3 nucleotides: TGTGCCAGCAGCTTGACAGGGGCCCGGGGAGAGACCCAGTACTTC. As protein: CASSLTGARGETQYF.

The chain joins TRBV2 to TRBJ2-7, with D possibly TRBD2 on 6 matching bases. This CDR3 has 14 residues. Trimming removed 7 bases at V and 2 bases at J, with 15 bases between. Germline values: CDR1 SNHLY, CDR2 FYNNEI. The CDR3 loop is CASKGSGLPYEQYF. CDR3 in DNA: TGTGCCAGCAAGGGTAGCGGCCTGCCCTACGAGCAGTACTTC.

The chain uses TRBV12-3 or TRBV12-4 and TRBJ2-7; the D gene is possibly TRBD1 (6 bases). V was shortened by 6 bases and J by 5 bases, with 11 bases between the two germline ends. The CDR3 covers 12 residues. This CDR3 is CASRGGNDEQYF. The CDR3 DNA is TGTGCCAGCAGAGGGGGAAACGACGAGCAGTACTTC.

J is TRBJ1-1 and V is TRBV18; possibly TRBD1 for D (6 bases). V was clipped by 3 bases and J by 1 base, with 9 bases between them. The V gene's germline CDR1 is KGHSH and CDR2 LQKENI. The CDR3 has 14 residues. The DNA for the CDR3 is TGTGCCAGCTCACCCCGACAGGAGAACACTGAAGCTTTCTTT. Protein sequence: CASSPRQENTEAFF.

The chain joins TRBV28 to TRBJ2-1, with TRBD2 matching 7 bases. The ends lost 3 bases at V and 5 bases at J; junction bases unmatched: 4. Looked up from germline, CDR1 is MDHEN and CDR2 is SYDVKM. The CDR3 spans 14 residues. CDR3 protein: CASSLASGHNEQFF. DNA of the CDR3: TGTGCCAGCAGTTTGGCTAGCGGACACAATGAGCAGTTCTTC.

This chain uses TRBV6-4 with TRBJ2-3, with D tentatively TRBD2 (7 bases). CDR3 length equals 16 residues. V gave up 2 bases and J gave up 6 bases, with 18 bases separating them. Germline CDR1 MRHNA, CDR2 SNTAGT. CDR3 nucleotides: TGTGCCAGCAGTGACGCGACAGGCGGGGGTTTGGATACGCAGTATTTT. This encodes CASSDATGGGLDTQYF.

The V gene is TRBV29-1, the J gene TRBJ1-1; 7 bases map to TRBD1. The length of the CDR3 is 14 residues. The V and J ends lost 0 bases and 7 bases, in that order; junction bases with no gene match: 8. Germline V gene data show CDR1 as SQVTM and CDR2 as ANQGSEA. The CDR3 here is CSVEDQGERSEAFF. The CDR3 DNA reads TGCAGCGTTGAAGACCAGGGGGAGAGAAGTGAAGCTTTCTTT.

This clone was counted once. The V and J genes are TRBV6-6 and TRBJ2-3; D perhaps matches TRBD1 (5 bases). V lost 4 bases and J 2 bases, leaving 13 bases between the germline ends. The CDR3 sequence is 15 residues long. Germline V gene lookup returns CDR1 MNHNY and CDR2 SVGAGI (reference sequence). The CDR3 protein is CASSSTGYATDTQYF. The CDR3 DNA reads TGTGCCAGCAGTTCAACAGGTTATGCCACAGATACGCAGTATTTT.

The V call is TRBV27, the J call TRBJ1-1; D ambiguous. Deletions cut 3 bases from V and 7 bases from J, with 6 bases between. The CDR3 is 11 residues long. CDR1 and CDR2 (germline): MNHEY, SMNVEV (reference sequence). CDR3 protein: CASSFSGEAFF. The CDR3 DNA follows: TGTGCCAGCAGTTTCTCGGGTGAAGCTTTCTTT.

The genes are TRBV2 and TRBJ2-3, with 8 bases that match TRBD2. Germline V CDR1 and CDR2: SNHLY, FYNNEI. The CDR3 runs 15 residues. Germline trimming cut 2 bases from V and 6 bases from J; bases unmatched to any gene: 7. Here the CDR3 DNA reads TGTGCCAGCAGTGAACTGCGGGGGGCGGGGGATACGCAGTATTTT. This gives the protein CASSELRGAGDTQYF.

This clone came up a few times. The chain joins TRBV19 to TRBJ2-7; TRBD2 might be the D (7 bases). V lost 5 bases and J lost 2, with 16 bases in between. CDR3 size: 15 residues. CDR1 and CDR2 (germline): LNHDA, SQIVND (reference sequence). This CDR3 is CASSAVRGATYEQYF. The CDR3 nucleotides are TGTGCCAGTAGTGCCGTTCGGGGGGCCACCTACGAGCAGTACTTC. The full variable domain, its missing parts supplied by reference TRBV19 and TRBJ2-7, is DGGITQSPKYLFRKEGQNVTLSCEQNLNHDAMYWYRQDPGQGLRLIYYSQIVNDFQKGDIAEGYSVSREKKESFPLTVTSAQKNPTAFYLCASSAVRGATYEQYFGPGTRLTVT.

This chain uses TRBV2 with TRBJ2-7; TRBD1 aligns across 8 bases. The ends lost 6 bases at V and 3 bases at J; junction bases unmatched: 13. CDR1 SNHLY and CDR2 FYNNEI come from the germline V gene. The length of the CDR3 is 16 residues. This CDR3 is CASSIDGQGENYEQYF. CDR3 nucleotide sequence: TGTGCCAGCAGCATAGACGGACAGGGTGAAAACTACGAGCAGTACTTC. Full variable domain (missing parts from reference TRBV2 and TRBJ2-7): EPEVTQTPSHQVTQMGQEVILRCVPISNHLYFYWYRQILGQKVEFLVSFYNNEISEKSEIFDDQFSVERPDGSNFTLKIRSTKLEDSAMYFCASSIDGQGENYEQYFGPGTRLTVT.

This chain connects TRBV10-1 to TRBJ2-2; 8 nucleotides agree with TRBD1. CDR1 is WNHNN and CDR2 is SYGVQD in the germline V gene (reference sequence). J lost 1 base, V lost 6 bases, and 7 bases had no gene match. CDR3 length: 16 amino acids. The CDR3 sequence is CASRSGDRWNTGELFF. As DNA, the CDR3 is TGCGCCAGCAGATCGGGGGACAGGTGGAACACCGGGGAGCTGTTTTTT.

The J gene is TRBJ1-1, the V gene TRBV5-1, with 8 bases fitting TRBD1. J gave up 1 base and V 0 bases, and 11 bases lay outside the gene matches. Per germline, CDR1 SGHRS and CDR2 YFSETQ. This CDR3 contains 18 residues. This CDR3 reads CASSLARNRGDENTEAFF. In nucleotides, the CDR3 is TGCGCCAGCAGCTTGGCCCGGAACAGGGGGGACGAGAACACTGAAGCTTTCTTT.

V is TRBV4-1 and J is TRBJ1-1; tentatively, D is TRBD1 (5 bases). The CDR3 totals 15 residues. The germline CDR1 and CDR2 sequences are MGHRA and YSYEKL. Trimming pared 7 bases from V and 0 bases from J, leaving 15 bases between. This CDR3 reads CASNDWGRVNTEAFF. In DNA form, the CDR3 reads TGCGCCAGCAATGATTGGGGCAGGGTGAACACTGAAGCTTTCTTT.

This clone was picked up one time. V is TRBV11-2 and J is TRBJ1-4; D is possibly TRBD1 (6 bases). From germline, CDR1 is SGHAT and CDR2 FQNNGV. There are 16 residues in the CDR3. Between the trimmed V and J ends, which lost 5 bases and 4 bases, there was a span of 17 bases. In DNA form, the CDR3 reads TGTGCCAGCAGCCTTGGACAGTGGGTGGGTAATGAAAAACTGTTTTTT. It encodes CASSLGQWVGNEKLFF.